The T cell receptor (beta chain) under discussion was sequenced for a study of blood T cell repertoires in COVID-19. Whole-study context: In each case, the material was cDNA or gDNA derived from T cells, B-cell-depleted T cells, or PBMCs.

CDR3 length: 16 residues. V was pared by 5 bases and J by 3 bases, with 14 bases between. Germline loops: CDR1 SEHNR, CDR2 FQNEAQ (reference sequence). Here immunoSEQ multiplex PCR was the method, and the copy in TCRdb shows in-frame clones only, minus some. In the table there are more than 200,000 clones, about nine tenths of which are singletons. V is TRBV7-9 and J is TRBJ1-6; TRBD1 might be the D (5 bases). Sample: peripheral blood. The source is a man of 80 years or more with acute or convalescent COVID-19. CDR3 sequence reads: CASSPSTEIYNSPLHF. CDR3 DNA: TGTGCCAGCAGCCCCTCGACAGAGATCTATAATTCACCCCTCCACTTT.